This T cell receptor beta chain is drawn from a study of response to subunit inactivated influenza vaccine. Study results and limitations: The authors offered the suggestion that each seasonal influenza vaccination recruits few new T cells.

This clonotype was picked up a small number of times. Its antigen remains unknown. CDR3 length: 13 amino acids. Germline values: CDR1 DFQATT, CDR2 SNEGSKA (reference sequence). Trimming took 3 bases from V and 3 from J, leaving 9 bases between them. TCRdb ran MiXCR on the RT-PCR reads and lists one entry per CDR3 protein. The sample yields hundreds of thousands of distinct CDR3 sequences, over 25% seen once. The specimen comprised CD4+ T cells sorted from PBMCs, sampled 5 days after vaccination. The source is a man aged 45-65 years who received an inactivated influenza vaccine. V and J are TRBV20-1 and TRBJ2-1, with D possibly being TRBD1 or TRBD2 (5 bases each). DNA for the CDR3: TGCAGTGCTAGTTCGGGGCTCTACAATGAGCAGTTCTTC. Translation gives CSASSGLYNEQFF.